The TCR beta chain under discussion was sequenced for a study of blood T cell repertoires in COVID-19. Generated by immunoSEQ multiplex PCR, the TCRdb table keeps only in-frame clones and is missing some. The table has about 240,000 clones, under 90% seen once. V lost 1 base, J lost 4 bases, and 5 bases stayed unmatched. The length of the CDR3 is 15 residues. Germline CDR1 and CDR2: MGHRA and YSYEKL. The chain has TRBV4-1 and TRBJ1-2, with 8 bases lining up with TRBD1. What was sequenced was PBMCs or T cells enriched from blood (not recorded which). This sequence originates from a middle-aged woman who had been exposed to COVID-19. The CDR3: CASSQGTGSFYGYTF. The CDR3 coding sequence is TGCGCCAGCAGCCAAGGGACAGGGTCCTTCTATGGCTACACCTTC.